The 13 T cell receptor beta chains below all came from one sample that was sequenced in a study of T cells in Graves' hyperthyroidism and ophthalmopathy. RNA transcripts gave rise to amplified TCR beta CDR3 regions. Using the HTBI primer set, a first-round RT-PCR was run on the TCR CDR3. MiXCR was run by TCRdb on the multiplex PCR reads, yielding one entry per CDR3 protein. The sample gives about 210,000 distinct CDR3 sequences, about 17% of which show up once; roughly two fifths is in the top ten. The sample comprised blood. These receptors were taken from a middle-aged man with Graves' hyperthyroidism.

This clonotype was counted between two and nine times. This chain links TRBV6-1 with TRBJ2-2; 8 bases are shared with TRBD1. With 11 bases clipped from V and 6 bases from J, the junction kept 8 bases outside the gene matches. The CDR3 loop spans 13 amino acids. Per germline, CDR1 MNHNS and CDR2 SASEGT. CDR3 protein: CASGQGWAGELFF. The CDR3 nucleotides read TGTGCCTCCGGACAGGGATGGGCCGGGGAGCTGTTTTTT.

This clonotype was recorded many times. V usage is TRBV9 and J usage is TRBJ2-2; D unclear. The CDR3 covers 13 residues. V was shortened by 4 bases and J by 5 bases, with 9 bases between the two germline ends. Germline-derived CDR1 and CDR2 are SGDLS and YYNGEE. CDR3 bases: TGTGCCAGCAGCTTGTACGGAACCGGGGAGCTGTTTTTT. Amino acids: CASSLYGTGELFF. The complete variable domain, with remaining parts taken from reference TRBV9 and TRBJ2-2, reads DSGVTQTPKHLITATGQRVTLRCSPRSGDLSVYWYQQSLDQGLQFLIQYYNGEERAKGNILERFSAQQFPDLHSELNLSSLELGDSALYFCASSLYGTGELFFGEGSRLTVL.

This clonotype was counted at least ten times. V usage is TRBV13 and J usage is TRBJ1-1; D is unresolved. CDR1 is PRHDT, CDR2 FYEKMQ, per germline (reference sequence). V was pared by 0 bases and J by 10 bases, with 12 bases between. The CDR3 is 13 residues long. CDR3 bases: TGTGCCAGCAGCTTAGGCCTCGGGAATCGAGCTTTCTTT. It specifies CASSLGLGNRAFF. The whole variable domain, remainder taken from reference TRBV13 and TRBJ1-1, is AAGVIQSPRHLIKEKRETATLKCYPIPRHDTVYWYQQGPGQDPQFLISFYEKMQSDKGSIPDRFSAQQFSDYHSELNMSSLELGDSALYFCASSLGLGNRAFFGQGTRLTVV.

This clonotype was counted at least ten times. V and J are TRBV20-1 and TRBJ1-1; no clear D. The ends were cut back, 7 bases at V and 0 bases at J, with 18 bases in the middle. Germline lookup yields CDR1 DFQATT and CDR2 SNEGSKA (reference sequence). The CDR3 covers 15 residues. This CDR3 reads CSVISGQYMNTEAFF. The CDR3 bases are TGCAGTGTTATAAGTGGGCAGTACATGAACACTGAAGCTTTCTTT.

This clonotype was detected many times. The chain is built from TRBV2 and TRBJ2-3; no clear D gene. This CDR3 contains 14 residues. Germline assignment: CDR1 SNHLY and CDR2 FYNNEI. V gave up 3 bases and J gave up 2 bases, with 9 bases separating them. CDR3 in DNA: TGTGCCAGCAGTGAGGGTGGATCCACAGATACGCAGTATTTT. Its translation: CASSEGGSTDTQYF.

This clonotype was seen many times. The chain couples TRBV6-2 or TRBV6-3 to TRBJ1-6; D not certain. V shed 0 bases and J shed 8 bases, with 14 bases lying between them. Germline V gene data show CDR1 as MNHEY and CDR2 as SVGEGT. The CDR3 consists of 16 residues. The CDR3 coding sequence is TGTGCCAGCAGTTACTCGATTGGGCTGAGCGATTCACCCCTCCACTTT. Its protein is CASSYSIGLSDSPLHF.

This clonotype was counted ten times or more. This sequence joins TRBV7-9 and TRBJ2-1; TRBD2 is a possible D gene (5 bases). Germline V lookup: CDR1 SEHNR, CDR2 FQNEAQ (reference sequence). The V end was cut by 1 base, the J end by 9 bases, with 7 bases between. This CDR3 spans 12 amino acids. In DNA form, the CDR3 reads TGTGCCAGCAGCTTAGGCGAGGGTGAGCAGTTCTTC. Its translation: CASSLGEGEQFF.

The chain combines TRBV18 with TRBJ2-1, with D perhaps given as TRBD1 or TRBD2 (5 bases each). This CDR3 region has 15 residues. The germline V and J ends were trimmed by 1 base and 1 base, with 8 bases remaining between them. Germline loops: CDR1 KGHSH, CDR2 LQKENI. CDR3 in amino acids: CASSPRDPSYNEQFF. Here the CDR3 DNA reads TGTGCCAGCTCACCACGGGACCCTTCCTACAATGAGCAGTTCTTC.

This clonotype showed up just a few times. This rearrangement joins TRBV9 to TRBJ1-1, with D perhaps matching TRBD1 (6 bases). The CDR3 extends over 15 amino acids. V was clipped by 3 bases and J by 4 bases, with 16 bases between them. The germline V gene has CDR1 SGDLS and CDR2 YYNGEE. CDR3 DNA: TGTGCCAGCAGCGCGAGGGGGGGTTCGGGCACTGAAGCTTTCTTT. This gives the protein CASSARGGSGTEAFF.

A single count supports this clonotype. The chain joins TRBV10-3 to TRBJ2-1, with D unclear. The length of the CDR3 is 15 residues. Between the trimmed V and J ends, which lost 4 bases and 10 bases, there was a span of 20 bases. The germline gives CDR1 ENHRY, CDR2 SYGVKD. The CDR3 DNA reads as TGTGCCATCAGTGTATCATTACAGTCCACCCAGGAGCAGTTCTTC. This gives the protein CAISVSLQSTQEQFF.

This clonotype was seen at least ten times. The chain has TRBV20-1 and TRBJ2-3; D is ambiguous. V gave up 0 bases and J gave up 9 bases, with 16 bases separating them. The V gene's germline CDR1 is DFQATT and CDR2 SNEGSKA (reference sequence). The CDR3 length is 14 residues. This chain's CDR3 is CSARDPHPPSTQYF. The CDR3 DNA is TGCAGTGCTAGAGATCCCCACCCGCCTTCGACGCAGTATTTT.

The sample holds a few counts of this clonotype. The chain couples TRBV2 to TRBJ1-4; maybe TRBD1 (5 bases). CDR3 length equals 14 residues. The ends were cut back, 3 bases at V and 8 bases at J, with 13 bases in the middle. The V gene's germline CDR1 is SNHLY and CDR2 FYNNEI. The CDR3 bases are TGTGCCAGCAGTGACAGGGAAGGTCGGGAAAAACTGTTTTTT. This gives the protein CASSDREGREKLFF. The complete variable domain, with remaining parts taken from reference TRBV2 and TRBJ1-4, reads EPEVTQTPSHQVTQMGQEVILRCVPISNHLYFYWYRQILGQKVEFLVSFYNNEISEKSEIFDDQFSVERPDGSNFTLKIRSTKLEDSAMYFCASSDREGREKLFFGSGTQLSVL.

In its sample, this clonotype was seen many times. This chain joins TRBV7-3 and TRBJ2-7; 7 nucleotides line up with TRBD1. V gave up 1 base and J gave up 6 bases; unmatched junction bases: 6. The germline CDR1 and CDR2 sequences are SGHTA and FQGTGA. This CDR3 is built from 14 residues. CDR3 protein: CASSLSGTEGEQYF. CDR3 bases: TGTGCCAGCAGCTTAAGTGGGACAGAAGGCGAGCAGTACTTC.